This is a list of T cell receptor beta chains from one sample in a study of cytomegalovirus exposure and HLA in healthy donors. Clones were sequenced by immunoSEQ multiplex PCR, and TCRdb holds only the in-frame ones, with some missing. The top ten hold roughly 25% of the sample, which has fewer than 80,000 clones, around 80% seen once. Sample: PBMCs. These receptors all come from a woman in her thirties or forties in good health and CMV-seropositive. Each CDR3 is given with its conserved first and last residue. D genes are given only for firm matches. Expanded clones are given a class, and other clones once, few, many or no size at all.

d_call,clone_size,j_call,v_call,cdr3_nt,cdr3_aa
NA,NA,TRBJ2-3,TRBV7-2,TGTGCCAGCAGCTTAACGGGGCGGGGGCCAGGGAGCACAGATACGCAGTATTTT,CASSLTGRGPGSTDTQYF
NA,NA,TRBJ1-1,TRBV29-1,TGCAGCGGGCAGGACAGCCAAGCTTTCTTT,CSGQDSQAFF
NA,once,TRBJ2-2,TRBV25-1,TGTGCCAGCGCGTCGCAGACAAGCCGGACCGGGGAGCTGTTTTTT,CASASQTSRTGELFF
NA,NA,TRBJ2-2,TRBV6-5,TGTGCCAGCACCAAAGTCGGTCCCGGGGAGCTGTTTTTT,CASTKVGPGELFF
NA,NA,TRBJ2-3,TRBV7-9,TGTTCCAGCAGCTTGTGGGGGGAGTTAACGCAGTATTTT,CSSSLWGELTQYF
NA,once,TRBJ2-7,TRBV21-1,TGTGCCAGCAGTTACAGGGTCCCTTACTCCTACGAGCAGTACTTC,CASSYRVPYSYEQYF
TRBD1,NA,TRBJ1-2,TRBV16,TGTGCCAGCAGCCGGGACAGGGGAAACGGCTACACCTTC,CASSRDRGNGYTF
TRBD1,NA,TRBJ1-2,TRBV5-3,TGTGCCAGAAGCTTGGTACAGGGGCAAGTCTATGGCTACACCTTC,CARSLVQGQVYGYTF
NA,NA,TRBJ2-5,TRBV15,TGTGCCACCAGCAGATTCGGACAGAACCAAGAGACCCAGTACTTC,CATSRFGQNQETQYF
TRBD1,NA,TRBJ2-7,TRBV29-1,TGCAGCGCCGGGGACAGGGCCTCCTACGAGCAGTACTTC,CSAGDRASYEQYF
TRBD2,NA,TRBJ2-3,TRBV19,TGTGCCAGCACAGCTGCGGGGGGCCCTCGTCAGTATTTT,CASTAAGGPRQYF
NA,NA,TRBJ1-2,TRBV9,TGTGCCAGCAGCGTAGTGGAAGGGGCTAACTATGGCTACACCTTC,CASSVVEGANYGYTF
NA,NA,TRBJ2-3,TRBV30,TGTGCCGGAGGGCACACAGATACGCAGTATTTT,CAGGHTDTQYF
TRBD2,NA,TRBJ2-1,TRBV29-1,TGCAGCGTTGAAGGTATCAGCGGGGGCTCCTACAATGAGCAGTTCTTC,CSVEGISGGSYNEQFF
TRBD2,NA,TRBJ2-1,TRBV6-4,TGTGCCAGTGGGACTAGCGGGGGGGCAGGGGATGAGCAGTTCTTC,CASGTSGGAGDEQFF
TRBD1,NA,TRBJ2-7,TRBV19,TGTGCCAGTAGTTTCGACAGGGGCTACGAGCAGTACTTC,CASSFDRGYEQYF
NA,NA,TRBJ1-6,TRBV5-1,TGCGCCAGCAGCTTGGATGTATTCAATTCACCCCTCCACTTT,CASSLDVFNSPLHF
NA,few,TRBJ1-1,TRBV5-1,TGCGCCAGCAGCTTGGGACGGGCTGAAGCTTTCTTT,CASSLGRAEAFF
NA,NA,TRBJ2-4,TRBV27,TGTGCCAGCAGTTTGGCCCAAGCCAAAAACATTCAGTACTTC,CASSLAQAKNIQYF
TRBD1,NA,TRBJ2-7,TRBV6-1,TGTGCCAGCAGCACCGGGACAGGGGGCCACGAGCAGTACTTC,CASSTGTGGHEQYF
TRBD1,NA,TRBJ2-7,TRBV27,TGTGCCAGCAGTTTCCGGGACAGCCTCTACGAGCAGTACTTC,CASSFRDSLYEQYF
TRBD1,NA,TRBJ1-3,TRBV5-1,TGCGCCAGCAGCTTGACAGGGGTCAACTCTGGAAACACCATATATTTT,CASSLTGVNSGNTIYF
NA,once,TRBJ1-1,TRBV5-1,TGCGCCAGCAGCCCGAAGGGAATGGGTGGCGGGCAGAACACTGAAGCTTTCTTT,CASSPKGMGGGQNTEAFF
TRBD1,NA,TRBJ1-5,TRBV25-1,TGTGCCAGCACCCGGGACAGCCCCGATCAGCCCCAGCATTTT,CASTRDSPDQPQHF
NA,NA,TRBJ2-6,TRBV4-2,TGTGCCAGCAGCCAAGAGATGAGAGGCGCTGGGGCCAACGTCCTGACTTTC,CASSQEMRGAGANVLTF
NA,NA,TRBJ2-5,TRBV7-7,TGTGCCAGCAGCTCCTCAGGGAACGGTGCGGAGACCCAGTACTTC,CASSSSGNGAETQYF
NA,few,TRBJ1-2,TRBV30,TGTGCCTGTAAGGCCCCTCCGGGGGGCGCAAACTATGGCTACACCTTC,CACKAPPGGANYGYTF
NA,NA,TRBJ1-1,TRBV11-2,TGTGCCAGCAGCCCAGGGGTGGACACTGAAGCTTTCTTT,CASSPGVDTEAFF
NA,NA,TRBJ2-7,TRBV11-2,TGTGCCAGCAGGGGGACGGGAGAGAACGAGCAGTACTTC,CASRGTGENEQYF
NA,NA,TRBJ2-1,TRBV2,TGTGCCAGCAGTATCCGGACGGACAACAATGAGCAGTTCTTC,CASSIRTDNNEQFF
NA,NA,TRBJ2-2,TRBV29-1,TGCAGCGCAACGAAACCAGGGGTAAACACCGGGGAGCTGTTTTTT,CSATKPGVNTGELFF
TRBD1,NA,TRBJ1-3,TRBV5-1,TGCGCCAGCAGACCGGGACAGGGGGTCGGCTCTGGAAACACCATATATTTT,CASRPGQGVGSGNTIYF
NA,once,TRBJ2-5,TRBV6-1,TGTGCCGTTTTGGACAAAAGGGGGTTTCCGGAGACCCAGTACTTC,CAVLDKRGFPETQYF
NA,NA,TRBJ1-3,TRBV2,TGTGCCAGCAGTGATCCGGCCCCAGGTGGTGGAAACACCATATATTTT,CASSDPAPGGGNTIYF
NA,once,TRBJ1-1,TRBV2,TGTGCCAGCAGGGGGGGAGGGGGGAGGACTGAAGCTTTCTTT,CASRGGGGRTEAFF
TRBD1,NA,TRBJ1-4,TRBV27,TGTGCCAGCAGCTTAAACAGGGGGAGGAGTGAAAAACTGTTTTTT,CASSLNRGRSEKLFF
NA,few,TRBJ1-1,TRBV7-2,TGTGCCAGCAGTTTTAACCCGGGGTTGAACACTGAAGCTTTCTTT,CASSFNPGLNTEAFF
NA,NA,TRBJ2-7,TRBV7-2,TGTGCCAGCAGCACCCGAGGACTCTACGAGCAGTACTTC,CASSTRGLYEQYF
TRBD1,NA,TRBJ2-2,TRBV10-1,TGCGCCAGCAGTGTAGGGACAGGGCTTGGCGGGGAGCTGTTTTTT,CASSVGTGLGGELFF
TRBD1,NA,TRBJ1-2,TRBV6-5,TGTGCCAGCACCCGACAGGGGGCTACCTATGGCTACACCTTC,CASTRQGATYGYTF
NA,NA,TRBJ2-6,TRBV30,TGTGCCTGGAGCCCAGGGCCTCTATCAGGGGCCAACGTCCTGACTTTC,CAWSPGPLSGANVLTF
TRBD1,few,TRBJ1-6,TRBV5-1,TGCGCCAGCAGCTTGGAGGGGGCTGGGAATTCACCCCTCCACTTT,CASSLEGAGNSPLHF
NA,NA,TRBJ1-2,TRBV27,TGTGCCAGCGGCTCCAGGGGAAATGGCTACACCTTC,CASGSRGNGYTF
TRBD2,NA,TRBJ2-3,TRBV6-4,TGTGCCAGCAGTGTACTAGCGGGGCAGGGAGATACGCAGTATTTT,CASSVLAGQGDTQYF
NA,NA,TRBJ1-5,TRBV30,TGTGCCTGGAGTGAGGCGGGTCAGCCCCAGCATTTT,CAWSEAGQPQHF
NA,NA,TRBJ1-4,TRBV6-1,TGTGCCAGCGGACCCTACAGGGCTAATGAAAAACTGTTTTTT,CASGPYRANEKLFF
NA,NA,TRBJ2-1,TRBV4-3,TGCGCCAGCAGCCAATACAGGGCCTCCTACAATGAGCAGTTCTTC,CASSQYRASYNEQFF
NA,NA,TRBJ1-1,TRBV30,TGTGCCTGGGGGACAACCCGGGTTTCGAACACTGAAGCTTTCTTT,CAWGTTRVSNTEAFF
NA,few,TRBJ1-1,TRBV27,TGTGCCAGCAGGGTGCGGGGGGGGGATACTGAAGCTTTCTTT,CASRVRGGDTEAFF